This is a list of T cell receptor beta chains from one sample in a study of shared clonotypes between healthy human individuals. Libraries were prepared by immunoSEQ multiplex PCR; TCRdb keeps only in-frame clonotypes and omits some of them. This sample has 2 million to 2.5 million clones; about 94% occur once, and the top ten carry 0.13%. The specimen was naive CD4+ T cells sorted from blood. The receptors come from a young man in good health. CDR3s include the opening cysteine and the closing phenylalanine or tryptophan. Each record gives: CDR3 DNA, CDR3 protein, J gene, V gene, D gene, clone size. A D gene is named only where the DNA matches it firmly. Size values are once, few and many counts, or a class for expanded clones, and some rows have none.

TGTGCCAGCAGAGCCGATATTCGGGGCGGGGCTTACAATGAGCAGTTCTTC CASRADIRGGAYNEQFF TRBJ2-1 TRBV2 NA once
TGTGCCAGCAGTTTATTTTCGGGGTGGAGCATGAACACTGAAGCTTTCTTT CASSLFSGWSMNTEAFF TRBJ1-1 TRBV27 NA NA
TGCAGCGTTGACCAGACAGGGGGAGCTTTCTTT CSVDQTGGAFF TRBJ1-1 TRBV29-1 TRBD1 NA
TGTGCCATCAGTGAGTCATCGGCAGGGCAAGCTTTCTTT CAISESSAGQAFF TRBJ1-1 TRBV10-3 NA NA
TGTGCCTGGAGTGTACGGGCAGGGAATTCACCCCTCCACTTT CAWSVRAGNSPLHF TRBJ1-6 TRBV30 NA NA
TGTGCCAGCAGCTTCGGGAAATTAGACAAGAACACCGGGGAGCTGTTTTTT CASSFGKLDKNTGELFF TRBJ2-2 TRBV11-2 NA few
TGTGCCAGCAGTCAGGAGGTCGGTGAGACCCAGTACTTC CASSQEVGETQYF TRBJ2-5 TRBV6-4 NA NA
TGTGCCAGCAGCCAAGCGGGACTAGCCTACGAGCAGTACTTC CASSQAGLAYEQYF TRBJ2-7 TRBV14 TRBD2 NA
TGCAGCGCGACAGGGGCGACAGATACGCAGTATTTT CSATGATDTQYF TRBJ2-3 TRBV29-1 TRBD1 NA
TGTGCCAGCAGTGCGACGAGGCAGCCCCAGCATTTT CASSATRQPQHF TRBJ1-5 TRBV2 NA NA
TGTGCCAGCAGTCCACGACAGGGGGTAACGGGGGCCAACGTCCTGACTTTC CASSPRQGVTGANVLTF TRBJ2-6 TRBV27 TRBD1 once
TGTGCCACGCCTCAAGTGGGGGCGCCAGAGACCCAGTACTTC CATPQVGAPETQYF TRBJ2-5 TRBV2 NA once
TGTGCCACCAGCAGAGATCTCTCTGGCAGGGGGCGAAATGAAAAACTGTTTTTT CATSRDLSGRGRNEKLFF TRBJ1-4 TRBV15 TRBD1 NA
TGTGCCAGCAGTCATCGGACAGGGGGGTTCTATGGCTACACCTTC CASSHRTGGFYGYTF TRBJ1-2 TRBV28 TRBD1 NA
TGTGCCAGCAGCCCCCCGGGAAGCTACGAGCAGTACTTC CASSPPGSYEQYF TRBJ2-7 TRBV7-8 NA NA
TGTGCCAGCAGCCCCTGGACAGCGAGCTCTGGAAACACCATATATTTT CASSPWTASSGNTIYF TRBJ1-3 TRBV11-2 NA NA
TGTGCCAGCAGGGGAGGGACAGGGTTCCCTAACGAGCAGTACTTC CASRGGTGFPNEQYF TRBJ2-7 TRBV28 TRBD1 once
TGTGCCAGCAGTCCGTTAGCGGGGCCGCGCACAGATACGCAGTATTTT CASSPLAGPRTDTQYF TRBJ2-3 TRBV27 TRBD2 NA
TGTGCCAGCGCAAGGGAGGGGGCGGAGACCCAGTACTTC CASAREGAETQYF TRBJ2-5 TRBV6-6 NA NA
TGTGCCAGCAGCCCCGGACAGGGGAGAAGGGCTGAAGCTTTCTTT CASSPGQGRRAEAFF TRBJ1-1 TRBV13 TRBD1 NA
TGTGCCATCAGTCCCAGGGGGACCTACGAGCAGTACTTC CAISPRGTYEQYF TRBJ2-7 TRBV10-3 TRBD1 NA
TGTGCCAGCAGCCCCGAAACAGGGAAAGGAAACACCATATATTTT CASSPETGKGNTIYF TRBJ1-3 TRBV7-6 NA NA
TGTGCCATCGGGGCAGTCACTAGCAATCAGCCCCAGCATTTT CAIGAVTSNQPQHF TRBJ1-5 TRBV28 NA NA
TGTGCCAGCAGTAAGCCGGGACAGGGGGAATATGGCTACACCTTC CASSKPGQGEYGYTF TRBJ1-2 TRBV28 TRBD1 NA
TGTGCCAGCAGCGCGAGGACTAGCGGGGGGGAAAATGAGCAGTTCTTC CASSARTSGGENEQFF TRBJ2-1 TRBV9 TRBD2 NA
TGTGCCAGTAGACGACTGAACACCGGGGAGCTGTTTTTT CASRRLNTGELFF TRBJ2-2 TRBV19 NA NA